The rows below give T cell receptor beta chains drawn from one sample of a study of regulatory T cells in long-lasting Graves disease. TCRdb reprocessed the multiplex PCR reads with MiXCR, giving one entry per CDR3 protein. The sample holds more than 400,000 distinct CDR3 sequences; around 15% are singletons and the top ten take approximately 11%. The data were also submitted as part of a second study, on T cells in Graves' hyperthyroidism and ophthalmopathy.

The specimen comprised peripheral blood mononuclear cells (PBMCs), sampled at new diagnosis, from a patient treated with antithyroid drugs. Receptors were obtained from a woman in her 30s with Graves disease. The CDR3 runs from the conserved cysteine through the conserved F or W. D genes are given only for firm matches. Size tells how often a clone was seen (once, few, many) or the class of an expanded clone, and some rows leave it out.

d_call,clone_size,j_call,v_call,cdr3_nt,cdr3_aa
-,many,TRBJ2-2,TRBV11-2,TGTGCCAACCGAGAGACCGGTAACACCGGGGAGCTGTTTTTT,CANRETGNTGELFF
-,many,TRBJ2-7,TRBV18,TGTGCCAGCTCACCTCAGGGGGGCGGGCCATACGAGCAGTACTTC,CASSPQGGGPYEQYF
TRBD1,many,TRBJ2-1,TRBV10-3,TGTGCCACCGAGGGGCAAGGGGGCCAATACAATGAGCAGTTCTTC,CATEGQGGQYNEQFF
-,many,TRBJ1-2,TRBV12-3/TRBV12-4,TGTGCCAGCAGACCTGGTGGGGCTCCCGACTATGGCTACACCTTC,CASRPGGAPDYGYTF
-,few,TRBJ2-1,TRBV29-1,TGCAGCGCCCCGGGCCCCAGGGTTAATGAGCAGTTCTTC,CSAPGPRVNEQFF
-,many,TRBJ1-5,TRBV24-1,TGTGCCACCAGTGATTTGGAGGTTAGCAATCAGCCCCAGCATTTT,CATSDLEVSNQPQHF
-,-,TRBJ2-3,TRBV13,TGTGCCAGCAGCCTGGGACTGAAAAGCACAGATACGCAGTATTTT,CASSLGLKSTDTQYF
-,many,TRBJ2-1,TRBV5-1,TGCGCCAGCAGCCCGGCTGTGCAGGGCACTAGAATCAACTTC,CASSPAVQGTRINF
-,many,TRBJ2-7,TRBV28,TGTGCCAGCAGTTTTCACCAATCCTTCTCCTACGAGCAGTACTTC,CASSFHQSFSYEQYF
-,many,TRBJ1-5,TRBV2,TGTGCCAGCAGCCCAGGGAGGTATAGCAATCAGCCCCAGCATTTT,CASSPGRYSNQPQHF
-,many,TRBJ2-7,TRBV20-1,TGCAGTGCTACGCAGCCCGGCGAGCAGTACTTC,CSATQPGEQYF
-,many,TRBJ1-1,TRBV2,TGTGCCAGCAGTGTATCCCAAAGTGTCCCCGAAGCTTTCTTT,CASSVSQSVPEAFF
TRBD2,-,TRBJ2-3,TRBV20-1,TGCAGTGCTACCTTTGCTCCGGGACTAGCGGGAGGGGATACGCAGTATTTT,CSATFAPGLAGGDTQYF
-,many,TRBJ1-1,TRBV18,TGTGCCAGCTCACGCGAAGGGCTGAACACTGAAGCTTTCTTT,CASSREGLNTEAFF
-,many,TRBJ2-5,TRBV5-8,TGTGCCAGCAGCCCCTTGTACGGGGTTGTGACCCAGTACTTC,CASSPLYGVVTQYF
-,many,TRBJ2-5,TRBV27,TGTGCCAGCAGTCCCGGGGGAGGGGGGTACCAAGAGACCCAGTACTTC,CASSPGGGGYQETQYF
-,many,TRBJ1-3,TRBV7-3,TGTGCCTCCGGGGACCCCCCTGGAAACACCATATATTTT,CASGDPPGNTIYF
-,-,TRBJ1-5,TRBV12-3/TRBV12-4,TGTGCCAGCAGTTCGATGTTGCATCAGCCCCAGCATTTT,CASSSMLHQPQHF
TRBD1,few,TRBJ2-2,TRBV12-5,TGTGCTAGTGGTTTGGGAGGACAGGGGATAAGGAACACCGGGGAGCTGTTTTTT,CASGLGGQGIRNTGELFF
TRBD2,few,TRBJ2-3,TRBV2,TGTGCCAGCGGGACTAGCAGTCCAGATACGCAGTATTTT,CASGTSSPDTQYF
TRBD2,few,TRBJ2-7,TRBV4-2,TGTGCCAGCAGCCTCTCAGGCGGACTAGCGGGAGGTCCCTTACCCTACGAGCAGTACTTC,CASSLSGGLAGGPLPYEQYF
TRBD2,-,TRBJ2-3,TRBV24-1,TGTGCCACCAGTGATTTGGCTAGCGGGAGAACAGATACGCAGTATTTT,CATSDLASGRTDTQYF
-,-,TRBJ2-3,TRBV7-9,TGTGCCAGCAGCTTAGGGGCGGATCCCACAGATACGCAGTATTTT,CASSLGADPTDTQYF
-,many,TRBJ1-3,TRBV3-1,TGTGCCAGCAGCCAAGATCCGGGAACCGCTGGAAACACCATATATTTT,CASSQDPGTAGNTIYF
TRBD2,few,TRBJ2-2,TRBV10-3,TGTGCCATCAAACGGACTAGCGGTGTCACCGGGGAGCTGTTTTTT,CAIKRTSGVTGELFF
TRBD1,-,TRBJ1-5,TRBV19,TGTGCCAGCACAGGCAGGGGGCGGCTAAATCAGCCCCAGCATTTT,CASTGRGRLNQPQHF
-,few,TRBJ2-7,TRBV14,TGTGCCAGCAGCCGGAGCATGACAGCGGGCTACGAGCAGTACTTC,CASSRSMTAGYEQYF
-,many,TRBJ2-7,TRBV5-8,TGTGCCAGCAGCTTTTCGTCCGGCAGGGACGAGCAGTACTTC,CASSFSSGRDEQYF
-,many,TRBJ1-4,TRBV10-3,TGTGCCATCAGTGAGACGCCGGACAAGGGTGAAAAACTGTTTTTT,CAISETPDKGEKLFF
-,-,TRBJ1-3,TRBV7-9,TGTGCCAGCAGCCGCCCCCCCCCAGACGGGCTTGGAAACACCATATATTTT,CASSRPPPDGLGNTIYF
TRBD1,many,TRBJ2-7,TRBV6-1,TGTGCCAGCACCGTGACAGGGGCGATCTACGAGCAGTACTTC,CASTVTGAIYEQYF
-,many,TRBJ1-6,TRBV13,TGTGCCAGCAGGCTTGCCGGGAGCGGGAATTCACCCCTCCACTTT,CASRLAGSGNSPLHF
TRBD1,many,TRBJ2-7,TRBV18,TGTGCCAGCTCACCGGGACAGAGTACCTACGAGCAGTACTTC,CASSPGQSTYEQYF
-,many,TRBJ2-7,TRBV20-1,TGCAGTGCTAGAGATGAAGGAGGGGGGAACTACGAGCAGTACTTC,CSARDEGGGNYEQYF
-,-,TRBJ2-5,TRBV9,TGTGCCAGCACCCCAGCAGCGGAGAGGGGAGAGACCCAGTACTTC,CASTPAAERGETQYF
-,-,TRBJ2-7,TRBV7-2,TGTGCCAGCAGCCTTGACGGGGACGTCTACGAGCAGTACTTC,CASSLDGDVYEQYF
TRBD1,many,TRBJ1-2,TRBV12-3/TRBV12-4,TGTGCCAGCAGTTTATATGGGACAGGGAAGGGCTACACCTTC,CASSLYGTGKGYTF
-,many,TRBJ1-1,TRBV7-2,TGTGCCAGCACCTCCTACGCAGGGAGGGGCAGGAATACATTGAACACTGAAGCTTTCTTT,CASTSYAGRGRNTLNTEAFF
-,many,TRBJ2-1,TRBV20-1,TGCAGTGCTAGCTTATCCGGGGGCGGCTACAATGAGCAGTTCTTC,CSASLSGGGYNEQFF
TRBD1,many,TRBJ2-2,TRBV18,TGTGCCAGCTCACCACTACAGGGGGCGGACACCGGGGAGCTGTTTTTT,CASSPLQGADTGELFF
-,-,TRBJ1-1,TRBV11-2,TGTGCCAGCAGTTACAGGGATCGCACTGAAGCTTTCTTT,CASSYRDRTEAFF